Listed below are T cell receptor beta chains from one sample, sequenced in a study of cytomegalovirus exposure and HLA in healthy donors. The table came from immunoSEQ multiplex PCR; TCRdb's copy has only in-frame clones and leaves some out. The sample holds roughly 140,000 clones, under 70% seen once. Sequenced sample: PBMCs. These receptors came from a woman under 40 in good health and CMV-seropositive. The CDR3 runs from the conserved cysteine through the conserved F or W. A D gene is named only where the DNA matches it firmly. The size of a clone is reported for some rows only, either as once, few or many, or as a class for expanded clones.

size	V	D	J	DNA	CDR3
once	TRBV10-3	TRBD1	TRBJ1-2	TGTGCCATCGCCGGGACAGGGCTTGGCTACACCTTC	CAIAGTGLGYTF
.	TRBV13	TRBD1	TRBJ2-3	TGTGCCAGCAGCTTTCCTGTGGGACAGGGACCAGATACGCAGTATTTT	CASSFPVGQGPDTQYF
.	TRBV1	.	TRBJ2-1	TGCACCAGCAGCCAGGGGGGCCGTAGCGGGACCCCTCAGGGGGAGCAGTTCTTC	CTSSQGGRSGTPQGEQFF
.	TRBV4-2	.	TRBJ1-3	TGTGCCAGCAGCCAAGATTCAACGGAGGGAAACACCATATATTTT	CASSQDSTEGNTIYF
.	TRBV13	TRBD1	TRBJ2-3	TGTGCCAGCAGCAGCGGACAGGGTTACACAGATACGCAGTATTTT	CASSSGQGYTDTQYF
.	TRBV6-5	.	TRBJ1-2	TGTGCCAGCAGTCCCGGCGGGGACTATGGCTACACCTTC	CASSPGGDYGYTF
.	TRBV27	.	TRBJ2-1	TGTGCCAGCAGCGACGATCTAAGCGGATACTACAATGAGCAGTTCTTC	CASSDDLSGYYNEQFF
.	TRBV5-6	.	TRBJ2-1	TGTGCCAGCGTCAAGGGGGGGAGCTCCTACAATGAGCAGTTCTTC	CASVKGGSSYNEQFF
.	TRBV7-7	TRBD2	TRBJ2-7	TGTGCTAGCAGCTTAGTGGGGACTAGCGGGGAGGAATACGAGCAGTACTTC	CASSLVGTSGEEYEQYF
.	TRBV7-9	.	TRBJ1-2	TGTGCCAGCAGCCCCCGACGCGGGGCGCGCTATGGCTACACCTTC	CASSPRRGARYGYTF
.	TRBV6-5	.	TRBJ2-7	TGTGCCAGCAGTTCAGGGGTAAGGTCCTACGAGCAGTACTTC	CASSSGVRSYEQYF
once	TRBV6-1	TRBD2	TRBJ2-7	TGTGCCAGCAGCCTCCAGCGGGGGAGCTCCTACGAGCAGTACTTC	CASSLQRGSSYEQYF
.	TRBV30	.	TRBJ2-1	TGTGCCTGGAAGTCCCGGTGGAGGGACAATGAGCAGTTCTTC	CAWKSRWRDNEQFF
.	TRBV7-9	TRBD1	TRBJ2-3	TGTGCCAGCAGCTTAGTGACAGGGGGCACAGATACGCAGTATTTT	CASSLVTGGTDTQYF
few	TRBV2	TRBD1	TRBJ1-5	TGTGCCAGCAAATTGGACAGGACGAGCTACAATCAGCCCCAGCATTTT	CASKLDRTSYNQPQHF
.	TRBV6-6	.	TRBJ1-2	TGTGCCAGCAGCTCCCCTGACAGTTCATCCCCCTATGGCTACACCTTC	CASSSPDSSSPYGYTF
.	TRBV11-2	.	TRBJ1-6	TGTGCCAGCAGCCCCTTCCGTATGGGGCCTAATTCACCCCTCCACTTT	CASSPFRMGPNSPLHF
once	TRBV2	TRBD2	TRBJ2-6	TGTGCCAGCAGTGAGGGACTACGGGGGTTTGGGGCCAACGTCCTGACTTTC	CASSEGLRGFGANVLTF
.	TRBV7-8	TRBD2	TRBJ2-3	TGTGCCAGCAGCTCACGACTAGCTGAGGCAGATACGCAGTATTTT	CASSSRLAEADTQYF
.	TRBV10-3	.	TRBJ1-3	TGTGCCATCAGGGCTTTTGAGGGTTCCCCTATACTCTCTGGAAACACCATATATTTT	CAIRAFEGSPILSGNTIYF
.	TRBV10-3	TRBD1	TRBJ2-7	TGTGCCATCAGCGGGACAGGGCCCTACGAGCAGTACTTC	CAISGTGPYEQYF
.	TRBV5-1	TRBD1	TRBJ1-2	TGCGCCAGCAGCTTGGACAGGGGAGCTGGCTACACCTTC	CASSLDRGAGYTF